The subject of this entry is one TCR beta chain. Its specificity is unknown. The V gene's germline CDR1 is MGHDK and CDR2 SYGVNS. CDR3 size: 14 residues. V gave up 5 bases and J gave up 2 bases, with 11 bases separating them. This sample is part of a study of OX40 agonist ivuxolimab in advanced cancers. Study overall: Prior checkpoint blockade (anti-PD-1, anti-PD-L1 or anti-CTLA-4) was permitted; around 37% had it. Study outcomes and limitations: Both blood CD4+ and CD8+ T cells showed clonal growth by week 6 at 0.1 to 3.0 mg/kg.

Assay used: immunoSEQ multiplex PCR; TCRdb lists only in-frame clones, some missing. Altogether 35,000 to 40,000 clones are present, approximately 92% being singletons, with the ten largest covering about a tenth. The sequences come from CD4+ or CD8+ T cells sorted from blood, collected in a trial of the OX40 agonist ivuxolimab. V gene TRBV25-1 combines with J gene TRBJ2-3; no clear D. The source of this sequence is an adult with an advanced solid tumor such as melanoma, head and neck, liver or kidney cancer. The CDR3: CASSTNAFTDTQYF. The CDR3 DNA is TGTGCCAGCAGTACCAACGCCTTCACAGATACGCAGTATTTT.